This TCR beta chain came from a study of blood T cells in healthy people across ages. The study, taken as a whole, reports: Relative to aged donors, long-lived donors carried more naive CD4+ cells and displayed higher diversity.

A sample-barcoded 5' primer and a J-beta primer mix were used in a second PCR of roughly 6 to 11 cycles. Tags on each cDNA molecule came from a template-switch adaptor with 12 random nucleotides. MiXCR, applied by TCRdb to the 5' RACE reads, yields one record per CDR3 protein. Of roughly 680,000 distinct CDR3 sequences listed, over 40% are singletons. CDR3 length: 16 residues. J gave up 6 bases and V 3 bases, and 6 bases lay outside the gene matches. Germline CDR1 reads LGHNA; CDR2 reads YSLEER. Comment on this clonotype: Its antigen is unknown.

The material sequenced was blood. The chain uses TRBV4-3 and TRBJ2-1; 12 bases map to TRBD1. The sequence was obtained from a woman aged 80 or over in good health. CDR3 residues: CASSQDRDRGRNEQFF. The CDR3 DNA sequence: TGCGCCAGCAGCCAGGACCGGGACAGGGGGCGCAATGAGCAGTTCTTC.